Below, one T cell receptor beta chain is given with its context. What it binds is unknown. The sequencing depth, 1 in 200,000 to 1 in 1 million T cells, was the target. Clones were sequenced by immunoSEQ multiplex PCR, and TCRdb holds only the in-frame ones, with some missing. The sample records over 120,000 clones, 79% being singletons. The data belong to a study of cytotoxic CD8 clonotypes in ibrutinib-treated CLL. Broader study findings: Samples from sustained-remission and progressing patients were taken at different times. Clonotypes that were public were uncommon, and they contracted or stayed stable on treatment. Clonality went up at the time of ibrutinib response, stayed stable in sustained remission, and later dropped back toward its baseline level at progression.

The TCR was taken from a human donor with chronic lymphocytic leukemia. Material: PBMCs, obtained after 12 months of ibrutinib treatment.

CDR3 amino acids: CASSYSGRGFDGYTF. The CDR3 DNA follows: TGTGCCAGCAGTTACTCGGGCAGGGGGTTCGATGGCTACACCTTC. The rearrangement joins TRBV6-5 to TRBJ1-2, with 7 bases matching TRBD1. CDR1 and CDR2 from the germline V gene are MNHEY and SVGAGI. CDR3 length equals 15 residues. The trim removed 0 bases at V and 6 bases at J, leaving 7 bases unmatched.